What follows describes a single T cell receptor (beta chain). The sample is drawn from a study of patients and donors after allogeneic stem cell transplantation. The CDR3 runs 11 residues. Deletions cut 10 bases from V and 0 bases from J, with 5 bases between. Per the germline V gene, CDR1 is SNHLY and CDR2 is FYNNEI. TCRdb re-derived calls from the RT-PCR reads in MiXCR, one entry per CDR3 protein. The repertoire holds about 410,000 distinct CDR3 sequences, with 16% as singletons. The receptor comes from a human donor who was either an allogeneic HSCT recipient or a stem cell or donor lymphocyte infusion donor (not recorded which). It is not recorded whose cells these are; they may come from a transplant donor. V gene TRBV2 combines with J gene TRBJ2-3; no clear D gene. The sample consisted of blood, either unsorted or a sorted T cell fraction (not recorded which). CDR3 nucleotides: TGTGCCACCGAAAGCACAGATACGCAGTATTTT. It encodes CATESTDTQYF.